The clone carrying this T cell receptor (beta chain) has only a few counts. The data were obtained in a study of blood T cell repertoires in COVID-19. Study-wide context: Acute and convalescent COVID-19 samples came from the United States, Italy and Spain. PBMCs, B-cell-depleted T cells, or T cells were the source of the cDNA or gDNA that made up the material.

Per the study methods: Estimation of nucleated cell counts was performed using reference gene primer amplification. The assay was immunoSEQ multiplex PCR, and TCRdb's table has in-frame clones only and misses some. Clone size and V and J calls were adopted from that table, with D and trimming inferred from the DNA. The profile shows approximately 260,000 clones, roughly four fifths of them singletons. In germline, CDR1 is LNHDA, CDR2 SQIVND (reference sequence). V lost 3 bases and J 2 bases, leaving 11 bases between the germline ends. The CDR3 length is 15 residues. The chain joins TRBV19 to TRBJ1-3, with D uncertain. Sequencing was carried out using peripheral blood. The TCR sequence derives from a woman aged 55-70 years with active or convalescent COVID-19. The CDR3 sequence: CASSMMRGAGNTIYF. The CDR3 coding sequence is TGTGCCAGTAGTATGATGCGCGGCGCTGGAAACACCATATATTTT.